What follows describes a single T cell receptor (beta chain). The target of this receptor is not known. Base qualities are missing; no much larger clone stands one base away. This record comes from a study of blood T cell repertoires in COVID-19 (dated by TCRdb to the early 2020s). Notes on the research overall: The collaborator samples originated in the United States, Italy and Spain and spanned the acute and convalescent phases of COVID-19. The material from the prospective study consisted of cDNA or gDNA derived from T cells, B-cell-depleted T cells, or PBMCs. The repertoires were made available in a free public database intended to serve as a resource for research on the immune response to SARS-CoV-2. Nearly every sample came with metadata listing a de-identified subject ID, COVID-19 status, age in years and sex. Deeply sampled blood TCRbeta repertoires from subjects exposed to, actively infected with, or recovered from COVID-19 were included in the dataset. Samples were obtained from the ongoing ImmuneRACE study (first 160 participants) and from some 1,300 subjects provided by 6 global collaborators. Where HLA class I and class II types were available, the types were taken from metadata supplied by the sample provider, not from assay-based typing.

Whole blood was collected in K2EDTA tubes by collaborating institutions according to the institutions' own protocols. Collaborator samples were shipped for TCRbeta analysis as frozen whole blood, isolated PBMCs, or DNA extracted from either sample type. V ends up 4 bases short and J 1 base short, with an unmatched junction base count of 7. The germline V gene encodes CDR1 GTSNPN and CDR2 SVGIG (reference sequence). Its CDR3 holds 14 amino acids, cysteine through phenylalanine. This entry keeps only the CDR3 DNA: 42 bases, framed from base 1. The immunoSEQ Assay, a bias-controlled multiplex PCR, was used to amplify TCRbeta CDR3 regions from genomic DNA. In the authors' own workflow: The number of nucleated cells in each sample was estimated by amplification of reference gene primers within the assay. To quantify the absolute abundance of each unique TCRbeta CDR3 rearrangement, sequence reads were collapsed and filtered. For each sample, productive Simpson clonality was calculated as the square root of Simpson's diversity index over productive rearrangements. TCRdb took this table from immuneACCESS and kept in-frame rearrangements with V and J called. Such tables lack part of the clones; where checked against another copy, unresolved V genes explain under half of the gap, and the rest is unexplained. V and J calls and clone size are those listed in that table; D and trimming were worked out from the DNA. Counted in this sample were almost 70,000 clones; roughly 87% of them appeared once. 4.9% of the sample belongs to the ten largest clones.

Study-wide conclusions, independent of this receptor: Clinical and demographic metadata were provided uncurated, with the amount varying by source and participant.

The chain is made from TRBV30 and TRBJ2-7, and 7 junctional nucleotides match TRBD2. The source of this sequence is a woman in her forties or fifties with active COVID-19. The sample was peripheral blood. DNA sequence: TGTGCCTGGACCCGGTCGGGGGGATCCTACGAGCAGTACTTC. This translates into CAWTRSGGSYEQYF.